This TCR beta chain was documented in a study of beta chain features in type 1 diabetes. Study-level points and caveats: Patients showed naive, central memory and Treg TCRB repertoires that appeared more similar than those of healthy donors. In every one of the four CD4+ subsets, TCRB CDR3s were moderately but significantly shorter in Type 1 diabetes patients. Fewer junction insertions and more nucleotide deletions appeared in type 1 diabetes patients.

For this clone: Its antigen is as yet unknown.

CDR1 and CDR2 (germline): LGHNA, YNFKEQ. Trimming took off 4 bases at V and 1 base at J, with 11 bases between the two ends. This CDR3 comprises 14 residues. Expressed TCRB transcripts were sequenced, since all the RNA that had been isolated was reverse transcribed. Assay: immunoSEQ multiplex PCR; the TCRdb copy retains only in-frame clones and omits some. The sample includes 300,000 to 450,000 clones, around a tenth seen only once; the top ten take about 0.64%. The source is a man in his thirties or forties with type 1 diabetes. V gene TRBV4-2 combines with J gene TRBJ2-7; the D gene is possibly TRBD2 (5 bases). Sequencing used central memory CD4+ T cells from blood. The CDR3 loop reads CASSRRRTSYEQYF. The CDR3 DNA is TGTGCCAGCAGCCGACGGCGGACTTCCTACGAGCAGTACTTC.